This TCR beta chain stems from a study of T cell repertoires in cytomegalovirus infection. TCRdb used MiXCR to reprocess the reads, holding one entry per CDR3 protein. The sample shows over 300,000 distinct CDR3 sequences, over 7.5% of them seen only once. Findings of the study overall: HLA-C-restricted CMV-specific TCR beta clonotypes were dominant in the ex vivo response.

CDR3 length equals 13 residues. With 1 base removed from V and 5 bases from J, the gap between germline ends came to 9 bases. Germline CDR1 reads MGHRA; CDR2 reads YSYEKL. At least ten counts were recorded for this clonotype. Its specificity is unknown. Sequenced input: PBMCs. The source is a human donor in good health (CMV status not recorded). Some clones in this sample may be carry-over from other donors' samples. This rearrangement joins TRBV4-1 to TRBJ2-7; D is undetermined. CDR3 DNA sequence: TGCGCCAGCAGCCAAGGTATCCTAAACGAGCAGTACTTC. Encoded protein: CASSQGILNEQYF.